This entry describes one T cell receptor beta chain. The CDR3 spans 16 residues. Germline trimming cut 3 bases from V and 8 bases from J; bases unmatched to any gene: 14. From germline, CDR1 is SGHRS and CDR2 YFSETQ. This entry comes from a study of blood T cell repertoires in COVID-19. Across the whole study: COVID-19 samples, acute and convalescent, were from the United States, Italy and Spain. T cells, B-cell-depleted T cells, or PBMCs provided the cDNA or gDNA that served as material.

Assay: immunoSEQ multiplex PCR; the TCRdb copy retains only in-frame clones and omits some. The sample records about 77,000 clones, less than 85% being singletons. The sequenced material came from peripheral blood. The V gene is TRBV5-1, the J gene TRBJ1-2; 9 bases fit TRBD1. The clonotype was recovered from a woman aged 70 to 79 with acute or convalescent COVID-19. In nucleotides, the CDR3 is TGCGCCAGCAGCTCCACTCCGGGACAGGGTTTTAGGGGCTACACCTTC. Its translation: CASSSTPGQGFRGYTF.